This T cell receptor beta chain was obtained from a study of regulatory T cells in long-lasting Graves disease. This clonotype was counted many times. Noted time point: newly diagnosed GD, antithyroid drugs for less than 3 months. The TCR library was prepared using RNA isolated from PBMCs. This CDR3 comprises 12 residues. CDR1 and CDR2 from the germline V gene are LNHDA and SQIVND (reference sequence). V lost 7 bases, J lost 4 bases, and 10 bases lay in between. HTBI primers from iRepertoire and Arm-PCR of CDR3 regions yielded the TCR beta libraries. MiXCR, run by TCRdb on the multiplex PCR reads, gives a single entry per CDR3 protein. The data hold hundreds of thousands of distinct CDR3 sequences, with approximately 15% observed a single time. This sample was shared with a second study, whose subject was T cells in Graves' hyperthyroidism and ophthalmopathy. As reported in that work: An absence of ophthalmopathy progression within 18 months meant stable Graves' hyperthyroidism.

Material: peripheral blood mononuclear cells (PBMCs), obtained at new diagnosis, from a patient treated with antithyroid drugs. The clonotype originates from a woman in her thirties with Graves disease. The chain joins TRBV19 to TRBJ1-2; weak D call: TRBD1 (5 bases). The CDR3 region has the DNA TGTGCCAGTACCGGGACGCTCTATGGCTACACCTTC. Residues: CASTGTLYGYTF.